Below, one T cell receptor beta chain is given with its context. Antigen unknown. This CDR3 has 14 residues. The V end was cut by 0 bases, the J end by 6 bases, with 11 bases between. From germline, CDR1 is SGDLS and CDR2 YYNGEE. These data belong to a study of glioma-infiltrating T cells after dendritic cell vaccination. Study background: Dendritic cell vaccination trial patients had either newly diagnosed or recurrent glioblastoma. Patients received autologous tumor lysate-pulsed dendritic cell vaccination between about 2002 and 2012. Study-wide points: Complete blood and tumor specimen sets were limited to few patients.

Up to 2 ug genomic DNA was used for TCRB CDR3 amplification. Assay used: immunoSEQ multiplex PCR; TCRdb lists only in-frame clones, some missing. The sample shows about 21,000 clones, more than 65% of them seen only once. The sample here was blood, taken before dendritic cell vaccination. This TCR derives from a human donor with glioblastoma. This chain links TRBV9 with TRBJ2-3; maybe TRBD1 (5 bases). The CDR3 DNA reads as TGTGCCAGCAGCGTAGAGGGGCCGCTGGATACGCAGTATTTT. As protein: CASSVEGPLDTQYF.